This T cell receptor beta chain originates from a study of blood T cell repertoires in COVID-19. Turning to the study itself: Samples came from the United States, Italy and Spain, spanning acute and convalescent COVID-19. The analysed material was cDNA or gDNA that came from T cells, B-cell-depleted T cells, or PBMCs.

The CDR3 runs to 19 residues. The V gene lost 0 bases and the J gene lost 1 base, with 19 bases spanning the gap. Germline-derived CDR1 and CDR2 are SGHRS and YFSETQ. In the original workflow: The authors estimated nucleated cell counts from reference gene primer amplification. The method was immunoSEQ multiplex PCR; TCRdb's version includes in-frame clones alone and lacks a portion of them. The V and J calls and the clone size are those of that table, but D and trimming were determined from the DNA. The sample lists around 220,000 clones; 70% to 85% were seen once. The source is a woman in her thirties or forties with active or convalescent COVID-19. The chain employs TRBV5-1 and TRBJ2-2; tentative D call: TRBD1 (6 bases). The sequencing input was peripheral blood. In nucleotides, the CDR3 is TGCGCCAGCAGCTTGGCCGGGTATATAGGGGGTAAGAACACCGGGGAGCTGTTTTTT. Amino acids: CASSLAGYIGGKNTGELFF.